Each of the 4 T cell receptor beta chains below was sequenced from the same sample in a study of blood T cell repertoires in COVID-19. The data were produced by immunoSEQ multiplex PCR, yet TCRdb's version contains in-frame clones alone and is incomplete. The data show about 220,000 clones, around 84% seen once. Sequenced sample: peripheral blood. The receptor source for this set is a woman aged 60-70 years who had recovered from COVID-19.

The V and J genes are TRBV5-1 and TRBJ1-1; no definite D call. Germline assignment: CDR1 SGHRS and CDR2 YFSETQ. V shed 5 bases and J shed 1 base, with 9 bases lying between them. The CDR3 sequence is 13 residues long. The CDR3 region has the DNA TGCGCCAGCAGGCCCGGGGAGAACACTGAAGCTTTCTTT. Translation: CASRPGENTEAFF.

This rearrangement joins TRBV7-3 to TRBJ2-3, with D uncertain. This CDR3 spans 14 amino acids. Between the trimmed V and J ends, which lost 1 base and 2 bases, there was a span of 7 bases. The germline V gene has CDR1 SGHTA and CDR2 FQGTGA. CDR3 sequence: CASSLIGVTDTQYF. CDR3 coding DNA: TGTGCCAGCAGCTTAATTGGAGTCACAGATACGCAGTATTTT.

The chain has TRBV5-4 and TRBJ2-2; tentatively, D is TRBD1 (6 bases). The CDR3 totals 15 residues. Germline CDR1 and CDR2: SGHNT and YYREEE (reference sequence). Trimming removed 5 bases from V and 0 bases from J, with 11 bases in between. This CDR3 reads CASSEKGANTGELFF. Here the CDR3 DNA reads TGTGCCAGCAGTGAAAAGGGGGCGAACACCGGGGAGCTGTTTTTT.

The genes are TRBV18 and TRBJ1-1; TRBD1 agrees at 8 bases. The length of the CDR3 is 15 residues. CDR1 is KGHSH and CDR2 is LQKENI in the germline V gene. The J segment lost 1 base and the V segment lost 3 bases, leaving 4 bases of the junction unmatched. CDR3 coding DNA: TGTGCCAGCTCACCCAGGACAGGGCAGAACACTGAAGCTTTCTTT. As protein: CASSPRTGQNTEAFF.